These T cell receptor beta chains were read from a single sample in a study of T-cell reconstitution after alpha-beta-depleted transplantation in children. MiXCR was run by TCRdb on the PCR reads, yielding one entry per CDR3 protein. This table holds about 110,000 distinct CDR3 sequences, about 6.4% found once. Sequenced here: PBMCs, mostly from graft donor cells, sampled 360 days after TCRalphabeta/CD19-depleted stem cell transplant. These receptors came from a male patient between 2 and 15 years old who had a stem cell transplant for acute lymphoblastic leukemia, so the T cells may come from the graft donor. Both conserved end residues are part of each CDR3. D genes are given only for firm matches. Size values are once, few and many counts, or a class for expanded clones, and some rows have none.

D,size,V,J,CDR3,DNA
.,many,TRBV7-6,TRBJ2-3,CASSLVSISTDTQYF,TGTGCCAGCAGCTTAGTTTCCATTAGCACAGATACGCAGTATTTT
TRBD2,once,TRBV3-1,TRBJ2-3,CASSHRRASGTDTQYF,TGTGCCAGCAGCCACCGGAGGGCTAGCGGGACAGATACGCAGTATTTT
.,many,TRBV12-5,TRBJ2-1,CASGLVPHNEQFF,TGTGCTAGTGGTTTGGTACCCCACAATGAGCAGTTCTTC
.,many,TRBV5-6,TRBJ2-2,CASSLTANTGELFF,TGTGCCAGCAGCTTGACTGCGAACACCGGGGAGCTGTTTTTT
.,many,TRBV15,TRBJ2-3,CATSNIGRPDTQYF,TGTGCCACCAGCAATATCGGCAGGCCAGATACGCAGTATTTT
.,many,TRBV20-1,TRBJ2-5,CSASPTETQYF,TGCAGTGCTAGTCCGACGGAGACCCAGTACTTC
.,many,TRBV5-1,TRBJ1-1,CASSSGVDTEAFF,TGCGCCAGCAGCTCGGGGGTGGACACTGAAGCTTTCTTT
.,many,TRBV5-6,TRBJ1-2,CASSFYSGHGYTF,TGTGCCAGCAGCTTCTATTCAGGGCATGGCTACACCTTC
.,many,TRBV27,TRBJ2-2,CASARGELFF,TGTGCCAGCGCTAGGGGGGAGCTGTTTTTT
.,.,TRBV28,TRBJ2-6,CASSLTVVGANVLTF,TGTGCCAGCAGTTTAACAGTTGTTGGGGCCAACGTCCTGACTTTC
TRBD1,few,TRBV7-9,TRBJ2-1,CASSSDRDRDEQFF,TGTGCCAGCAGCTCCGACCGGGACAGGGATGAGCAGTTCTTC
TRBD1,many,TRBV12-3/TRBV12-4,TRBJ1-5,CASSPARGLGQPQHF,TGTGCCAGCAGTCCGGCCAGGGGGCTGGGGCAGCCCCAGCATTTT
TRBD1,many,TRBV27,TRBJ2-7,CASSSGQGTGEQYF,TGTGCCAGCAGCTCCGGACAGGGAACGGGGGAGCAGTACTTC
.,.,TRBV5-8,TRBJ1-2,CASSLFKVDYGYTF,TGTGCCAGCAGCTTGTTCAAGGTGGACTATGGCTACACCTTC
TRBD1,many,TRBV12-3/TRBV12-4,TRBJ1-2,CASSFWDSLVYGYTF,TGTGCCAGCAGTTTTTGGGACAGCCTTGTCTATGGCTACACCTTC
.,.,TRBV20-1,TRBJ2-2,CSASTGELFF,TGCAGTGCTAGCACCGGGGAGCTGTTTTTT
.,few,TRBV4-2,TRBJ1-2,CASSHLAKTANYGYTF,TGTGCCAGCAGCCACCTCGCCAAGACAGCTAACTATGGCTACACCTTC
TRBD2,many,TRBV11-1,TRBJ2-2,CASSWTGTSDTGTGELFF,TGTGCCAGCAGCTGGACCGGGACTAGCGATACGGGCACCGGGGAGCTGTTTTTT
TRBD2,many,TRBV15,TRBJ2-2,CATSRGRLAGGFGELFF,TGTGCCACCAGCAGAGGGAGGCTAGCGGGAGGGTTCGGGGAGCTGTTTTTT
TRBD1,many,TRBV29-1,TRBJ1-1,CSGSGGNTEAFF,TGCAGCGGCTCAGGGGGGAACACTGAAGCTTTCTTT
.,many,TRBV5-1,TRBJ2-7,CASSGLGEQYF,TGCGCCAGCAGCGGTCTAGGCGAGCAGTACTTC
.,many,TRBV12-3/TRBV12-4,TRBJ2-2,CASSRRGSTGELFF,TGTGCCAGCAGCCGGAGGGGGAGCACCGGGGAGCTGTTTTTT
.,few,TRBV6-5,TRBJ2-6,CASSYSGTPLTF,TGTGCCAGCAGTTATTCCGGGACGCCCCTGACTTTC
TRBD2,.,TRBV20-1,TRBJ2-5,CSASPAGGLLPQYF,TGCAGTGCTAGCCCCGCGGGAGGCCTGTTGCCCCAGTACTTC
.,.,TRBV20-1,TRBJ2-1,CCARDLRGSSYNEQFF,TGCTGTGCTAGAGATCTGCGGGGCAGCTCCTACAATGAGCAGTTCTTC
.,.,TRBV9,TRBJ2-7,CASSSGRTEGSYEQYF,TGTGCCAGCAGCTCCGGGAGGACAGAGGGGTCCTACGAGCAGTACTTC
.,.,TRBV5-1,TRBJ1-6,CASSLGRARALHF,TGCGCCAGCAGCTTGGGCAGAGCTAGAGCCCTCCACTTT
.,many,TRBV24-1,TRBJ2-1,CATSDLNGPSRHEQFF,TGTGCCACCAGTGATTTGAATGGGCCTTCGAGGCATGAGCAGTTCTTC
TRBD1,few,TRBV15,TRBJ2-1,CATREGQGYNEQFF,TGTGCCACCAGAGAGGGACAGGGATACAATGAGCAGTTCTTC
.,many,TRBV7-3,TRBJ1-1,CASSFGGGNTEAFF,TGTGCCAGCAGCTTCGGGGGAGGGAACACTGAAGCTTTCTTT
.,many,TRBV10-2,TRBJ1-6,CASRDGVASPLHF,TGCGCCAGCCGGGACGGGGTCGCTTCACCCCTCCACTTT
TRBD2,.,TRBV27,TRBJ2-1,CASSLWGGRALYNEQFF,TGTGCCAGCAGTTTATGGGGCGGGAGAGCCCTCTACAATGAGCAGTTCTTC
.,few,TRBV13,TRBJ2-5,CASSLAVQETQYF,TGTGCCAGCAGCTTAGCGGTTCAAGAGACCCAGTACTTC
TRBD1,.,TRBV10-3,TRBJ2-1,CAMAADRGQAEQFF,TGTGCCATGGCGGCGGACAGGGGGCAGGCTGAGCAGTTCTTC
.,few,TRBV28,TRBJ1-6,CASSLHSSYNSPLHF,TGTGCCAGCAGTTTGCACAGCTCCTATAATTCACCCCTCCACTTT
.,.,TRBV7-9,TRBJ2-5,CASSLVDRIQRGIQETQYF,TGTGCCAGCAGCTTAGTCGACAGGATTCAGCGGGGAATCCAAGAGACCCAGTACTTC
TRBD2,many,TRBV4-3,TRBJ2-3,CASSQDRASGGPDTQYF,TGCGCCAGCAGCCAAGATCGGGCTAGCGGGGGCCCAGATACGCAGTATTTT
.,.,TRBV12-5,TRBJ2-2,CASGLRGQSSNGELFF,TGTGCTAGTGGTTTGAGGGGCCAGTCCAGCAACGGGGAGCTGTTTTTT
.,many,TRBV4-3,TRBJ2-7,CASSPDTSYEQYF,TGCGCCAGCAGCCCGGACACCTCCTACGAGCAGTACTTC
.,few,TRBV7-8,TRBJ1-1,CASSLAWGLNTEAFF,TGTGCCAGCAGCTTAGCGTGGGGCCTGAACACTGAAGCTTTCTTT
.,many,TRBV9,TRBJ2-3,CASSVEGQFTDTQYF,TGTGCCAGCAGCGTTGAGGGGCAATTCACAGATACGCAGTATTTT
.,many,TRBV29-1,TRBJ1-2,CSVEVGKNGYTF,TGCAGCGTTGAAGTAGGGAAGAATGGCTACACCTTC
.,few,TRBV10-3,TRBJ2-7,CAISEYKLNYEQYF,TGTGCCATCAGTGAGTATAAACTCAACTACGAGCAGTACTTC
TRBD1,many,TRBV28,TRBJ2-2,CASSLGGFTGDTGELFF,TGTGCCAGCAGTTTAGGGGGCTTCACAGGGGACACCGGGGAGCTGTTTTTT
.,few,TRBV6-2/TRBV6-3,TRBJ2-1,CASSKSSVSLYNEQFF,TGTGCCAGCTCGAAGTCCAGCGTATCCCTTTACAATGAGCAGTTCTTC
TRBD1,many,TRBV11-2,TRBJ2-7,CASSWTGNYEQYF,TGTGCCAGCAGCTGGACAGGTAACTACGAGCAGTACTTC
TRBD2,.,TRBV15,TRBJ2-5,CATSRGGEETQYF,TGTGCCACCAGCAGGGGGGGGGAAGAGACCCAGTACTTC
.,many,TRBV4-3,TRBJ1-1,CASSQVHGREYTEAFF,TGCGCCAGCAGCCAAGTTCATGGCAGGGAGTACACTGAAGCTTTCTTT
.,many,TRBV5-1,TRBJ2-4,CASSSGPIPDIQYF,TGCGCCAGCAGCTCGGGACCGATCCCGGACATTCAGTACTTC
.,few,TRBV6-2/TRBV6-3,TRBJ2-7,CASSYGTRVAYEQYF,TGTGCCAGCAGTTACGGGACACGCGTAGCCTACGAGCAGTACTTC
TRBD1,many,TRBV29-1,TRBJ1-2,CSARDRGNYGYTF,TGCAGCGCCCGGGACAGGGGGAACTATGGCTACACCTTC
.,few,TRBV5-1,TRBJ1-1,CASSLLFRAGGTLPARTDTEAFF,TGCGCCAGCAGCTTGCTTTTTCGGGCAGGTGGGACCCTGCCCGCCCGCACGGACACTGAAGCTTTCTTT
TRBD1,few,TRBV11-2,TRBJ2-5,CASSQTGGQETQYF,TGTGCCAGCAGTCAGACAGGGGGCCAAGAGACCCAGTACTTC
.,.,TRBV11-3,TRBJ2-3,CASSLGEKPYTQYF,TGTGCCAGCAGCTTAGGAGAAAAACCATATACGCAGTATTTT
.,few,TRBV12-3/TRBV12-4,TRBJ1-2,CASSRGPYDYTF,TGTGCCAGCAGTCGGGGACCGTATGACTACACCTTC
.,.,TRBV6-2/TRBV6-3,TRBJ2-1,CASSYSSDEQFF,TGTGCCAGCAGTTACTCTAGCGATGAGCAGTTCTTC
.,few,TRBV30,TRBJ2-7,CAWSIGDSYEQYF,TGTGCCTGGAGCATCGGAGATTCCTACGAGCAGTACTTC
TRBD2,many,TRBV2,TRBJ2-1,CASSESPSGFSYNEQFF,TGTGCCAGCAGTGAAAGCCCTAGCGGATTTTCCTACAATGAGCAGTTCTTC
TRBD2,.,TRBV9,TRBJ2-7,CASSVAGGRSYEQYF,TGTGCCAGCAGCGTAGCGGGGGGACGGAGTTACGAGCAGTACTTC